Sequencing of this TCR beta chain was carried out in a study of cytomegalovirus exposure and HLA in healthy donors. General study results and limits: Across donors, most TCRs were seen rarely, yet some public ones were widespread.

This CDR3 spans 13 amino acids. Germline CDR1 is SGHTA and CDR2 is FQGNSA. V was pared by 10 bases and J by 5 bases, with 17 bases between. Clones were sequenced by immunoSEQ multiplex PCR, and TCRdb holds only the in-frame ones, with some missing. The sample shows about 220,000 clones, approximately 83% of them seen only once. About this clone itself: The antigen is undetermined.

V is TRBV7-2 and J is TRBJ1-1; no firm D call. The sample consisted of PBMCs. This TCR was recovered from a woman aged 25 to 39 in good health and CMV-seropositive. This CDR3 reads CATQTLVGTEAFF. The CDR3 bases are TGTGCCACCCAAACCCTGGTTGGGACTGAAGCTTTCTTT.